The 21 T cell receptor beta chains below come from one sample, sequenced in a study of T cells in women clearing cervical HPV infection. Sequencing was performed with immunoSEQ multiplex PCR; in TCRdb, only in-frame clones are kept and a portion is missing. The sample table includes about 20,000 clones. The sample comprised blood buffy coat. These receptors were taken from a woman between 18 and 70 years old with a cervical HPV16 infection that either progressed to CIN3+ or cleared (not recorded which).

With regard to this clone: The read halts 3 residues ahead of the CDR3 end, with the missing end drawn from the germline J gene. The J gene is TRBJ2-1, the V gene TRBV12-3 or TRBV12-4; 8 positions match TRBD2. J was trimmed by 9 bases and V by 5 bases; bases with no gene match: 12. CDR3 length equals 15 residues. CDR3 DNA (partial): TGTGCCAGCAGTCGCCCCTCGCGGGAGGTCTTTGAG. Translating it yields CASSRPSREVFE. From start to end, the CDR3 is CASSRPSREVFEQFF.

In the case of this clone: Read data end 3 residues before the CDR3 end; the end is taken from the germline J gene. The chain joins TRBV7-2 to TRBJ2-3; TRBD2 might be the D (6 bases). CDR1 is SGHTA and CDR2 is FQGNSA in the germline V gene. This CDR3 is 13 amino acids long. Here the CDR3 reads CASSLGTTPTQYF. CDR3 bases read: TGTGCCAGCAGCTTAGGGACTACCCCGACG.

Details on this clone: Read data end 3 residues before the CDR3 end; the end is taken from the germline J gene. The V gene is TRBV19, the J gene TRBJ1-2; D is unclear. Per germline, CDR1 LNHDA and CDR2 SQIVND (reference sequence). This CDR3 region has 17 residues. The CDR3 DNA, read in part, is TGTGCCAGTAGTGCTTACAATGACGGGGAGAGCACAGATACC. It specifies CASSAYNDGESTDT. The complete CDR3 protein is CASSAYNDGESTDTYTF.

About this clone itself: The read halts 3 residues ahead of the CDR3 end, with the missing end drawn from the germline J gene. V is TRBV20-1 and J is TRBJ2-7, with a tentative D call TRBD1 (5 bases). The germline V gene encodes CDR1 DFQATT and CDR2 SNEGSKA (reference sequence). V was pared by 3 bases and J by 4 bases, with 13 bases between. The CDR3 has 13 amino acids. The CDR3 is CSASDRKLYEQYF. The CDR3 bases that were read are TGCAGTGCTAGTGACAGAAAGCTTTACGAG.

About this clone: Read sequence stops 3 residues before the CDR3 end, and the germline J gene provides the missing end. The J gene is TRBJ1-1, the V gene TRBV5-1, with D tentatively TRBD1 (6 bases). The germline V gene has CDR1 SGHRS and CDR2 YFSETQ. Trimming removed 5 bases from V and 1 base from J, with 12 bases in between. The CDR3 spans 14 residues. CDR3 DNA, as far as it was read: TGCGCCAGCAGACAGGGCGATCGGAACACTGAA. It translates to CASRQGDRNTE. The entire CDR3 protein is CASRQGDRNTEAFF. Combining the CDR3 with reference TRBV5-1 and TRBJ1-1 gives the whole variable domain KAGVTQTPRYLIKTRGQQVTLSCSPISGHRSVSWYQQTPGQGLQFLFEYFSETQRNKGNFPGRFSGRQFSNSRSEMNVSTLELGDSALYLCASRQGDRNTEAFFGQGTRLTVV.

Regarding this clone: The read stops 3 residues short of the end of the CDR3; the missing end is completed from the germline J gene. V gene TRBV15 combines with J gene TRBJ2-1, with TRBD2 identical over 8 bases. Germline CDR1 is LNHNV and CDR2 is YYDKDF (reference sequence). This CDR3 comprises 13 residues. V gave up 5 bases and J gave up 7 bases; unmatched junction bases: 4. Here the CDR3 reads CATSASGRNEQFF. The sequenced CDR3 bases are TGTGCCACCAGCGCGAGCGGGAGAAATGAG.

For this clone: The DNA ends 3 residues before the CDR3 does, and the rest of the CDR3 is filled in from the germline J gene. The chain carries TRBV7-2 and TRBJ2-2, with TRBD1 matching over 9 bases. The CDR3 is 15 amino acids. CDR1 SGHTA and CDR2 FQGNSA come from the germline V gene. The ends lost 5 bases at V and 7 bases at J; junction bases unmatched: 8. The CDR3 region is CASSPGTGIGGELFF. The covered CDR3 bases are TGTGCCAGCAGCCCTGGGACAGGGATAGGCGGGGAG.

Regarding this clone: The read halts 3 residues ahead of the CDR3 end, with the missing end drawn from the germline J gene. The V gene is TRBV2, the J gene TRBJ2-7; 7 nucleotides align to TRBD2. Trimming removed 7 bases from V and 3 bases from J; junction bases left unmatched: 3. Germline loops: CDR1 SNHLY, CDR2 FYNNEI. The CDR3 runs 12 residues. CDR3 DNA, as far as it was read: TGTGCCAGCACGGCGGGAGACTACGAG. Translation gives CASTAGDYE. The full CDR3 sequence reads CASTAGDYEQYF.

Concerning this clone: The read ends 3 residues early relative to the CDR3; the germline J gene fills the gap. This chain links TRBV7-2 with TRBJ1-2; 7 nucleotides agree with TRBD1. The CDR3 consists of 13 residues. Germline V gene data show CDR1 as SGHTA and CDR2 as FQGNSA. This chain's CDR3 is CASSLADRYDYTF. CDR3 DNA (partial): TGTGCCAGCAGCTTAGCGGACAGGTACGAC.

A note on this clone: The read ends 3 residues shy of where the CDR3 ends; the end is completed using the germline J gene. The chain employs TRBV4-2 and TRBJ1-1; D is unresolved. The CDR3 extends over 14 amino acids. Trimming took off 0 bases at V and 2 bases at J, with 7 bases between the two ends. Germline V CDR1 and CDR2: LGHNA, YNFKEQ. CDR3 bases read: TGTGCCAGCAGCCAAGACAGGAGAAACACTGAA. The encoded protein is CASSQDRRNTE. Given in full, the CDR3 is CASSQDRRNTEAFF.

About this clone itself: The CDR3 end is not reached by the read, which stops 3 residues before it; the germline J gene fills it in. The genes are TRBV30 and TRBJ1-1; a weak D match, TRBD1 (6 bases). Trimming pared 1 base from V and 4 bases from J, leaving 16 bases between. The CDR3 spans 15 residues. Germline CDR1 is GTSNPN and CDR2 is SVGIG (reference sequence). The sequenced part of the CDR3 DNA is TGTGCCTGGAGTGCTCTCAGGGGCCGTGTCACTGAA. It is translated as CAWSALRGRVTE. The full CDR3 sequence reads CAWSALRGRVTEAFF.

Comment on this clone: The read ends 3 residues before the CDR3 terminus; that terminus is restored from the germline J gene. This rearrangement joins TRBV14 to TRBJ2-7; D not certain. CDR1 SGHDN and CDR2 FVKESK come from the germline V gene. The CDR3 totals 13 residues. V lost 1 base and J lost 6, with 10 bases in between. The covered CDR3 bases are TGTGCCAGCAGCCAAGCACCCAGATCCGAG. Residues: CASSQAPRSE. The complete CDR3 protein is CASSQAPRSEQYF.

Comments on this clone: Sequencing ends 3 residues short of the CDR3 end; the germline J gene provides the rest. This chain links TRBV30 with TRBJ2-2, with 9 bases that match TRBD2. The CDR3 runs to 18 residues. Unmatched junction bases numbered 13, after V lost 1 base and J lost 4 bases. Germline CDR1 and CDR2: GTSNPN and SVGIG (reference sequence). The sequenced part of the CDR3 DNA is TGTGCCTGGAGTGCAGGGGGTGAGGGACTAGCTTTCACCGGGGAG. The encoded protein is CAWSAGGEGLAFTGE. The full CDR3 is CAWSAGGEGLAFTGELFF. Full variable domain (missing parts from reference TRBV30 and TRBJ2-2): SQTIHQWPATLVQPVGSPLSLECTVEGTSNPNLYWYRQAAGRGLQLLFYSVGIGQISSEVPQNLSASRPQDRQFILSSKKLLLSDSGFYLCAWSAGGEGLAFTGELFFGEGSRLTVL.

Concerning this clone itself: The read is 3 residues too short to cover the CDR3 end, so that end is filled in from the germline J gene. V and J are TRBV20-1 and TRBJ2-7; TRBD1 matches 9 bases. The J segment lost 4 bases and the V segment lost 1 base, leaving 2 bases of the junction unmatched. The CDR3 length is 13 residues. CDR1 and CDR2 from the germline V gene are DFQATT and SNEGSKA (reference sequence). The CDR3 sequence is CSARGGQGYEQYF. Partial CDR3 DNA: TGCAGTGCTAGAGGTGGACAGGGGTACGAG.

With respect to this clone: The CDR3 end falls 3 residues outside the read, so it is completed with the germline J gene. This chain connects TRBV19 to TRBJ2-6; TRBD1 might be the D (8 bases). CDR1 and CDR2 from the germline V gene are LNHDA and SQIVND (reference sequence). Deletions cut 5 bases from V and 2 bases from J, with 13 bases between. This CDR3 has 16 residues. The CDR3 bases that were read are TGTGCCAGTAGTGCCACAGGGGGGGCTGGGGCCAACGTC. Its translation: CASSATGGAGANV. The whole CDR3 sequence is CASSATGGAGANVLTF.

Remarks on this clone: Coverage ceases 3 residues before the CDR3 finishes, and the germline J gene fills in the end. The chain recombines TRBV5-4 with TRBJ2-1; 9 bases are shared with TRBD1. V trimming: 2 bases; J trimming: 1 base; junction bases outside the gene matches: 4. Per the germline V gene, CDR1 is SGHNT and CDR2 is YYREEE (reference sequence). The CDR3 runs to 16 residues. The CDR3 bases that were read are TGTGCCAGCAGCTTAGCCGGGACAGGGTCCTACAATGAG. Translating gives CASSLAGTGSYNE. The full CDR3 reads CASSLAGTGSYNEQFF.

The sequenced CDR3 bases are TGTGCCAGCTCACCAAATCAGGAGGGTGCTAGAAACACC. Protein product: CASSPNQEGARNT. The full CDR3 protein is CASSPNQEGARNTIYF. The rearrangement joins TRBV18 to TRBJ1-3; D uncertain. The CDR3 goes on 3 residues after the read ends, and that part is filled in from the germline J gene. The CDR3 covers 16 residues. In germline, CDR1 is KGHSH, CDR2 LQKENI. V was pared by 2 bases and J by 5 bases, with 16 bases between.

A note on this clone: Coverage ceases 3 residues before the CDR3 finishes, and the germline J gene fills in the end. The V and J genes are TRBV19 and TRBJ2-3; D may be TRBD1 (6 bases). The CDR3 sequence is 14 residues long. CDR1 is LNHDA, CDR2 SQIVND, per germline (reference sequence). V lost 5 bases to trimming and J lost 8 bases, with 17 bases between them. This chain's CDR3 is CASSSDSARVTQYF. The part of the CDR3 DNA that was read is TGTGCCAGTAGTTCGGACAGTGCCCGAGTTACG. Filled out from reference TRBV19 and TRBJ2-3, the complete variable domain reads DGGITQSPKYLFRKEGQNVTLSCEQNLNHDAMYWYRQDPGQGLRLIYYSQIVNDFQKGDIAEGYSVSREKKESFPLTVTSAQKNPTAFYLCASSSDSARVTQYFGPGTRLTVL.

Concerning this clone: The DNA ends 3 residues before the CDR3 does, and the rest of the CDR3 is filled in from the germline J gene. This chain connects TRBV6-2 or TRBV6-3 to TRBJ2-1; D gene uncertain. CDR1 and CDR2 (germline): MNHEY, SVGEGT. Trimming stripped 6 bases from V and 5 bases from J, with 11 bases between. The CDR3 contains 13 residues. Here the CDR3 reads CASRGILNNEQFF. Incomplete CDR3 DNA: TGTGCCAGCAGGGGCATTCTAAACAATGAG.

Of note for this clone: The read halts 3 residues ahead of the CDR3 end, with the missing end drawn from the germline J gene. The rearrangement links TRBV19 to TRBJ2-7, with 11 bases identical to TRBD1. Trimming cost V 6 bases and J 2 bases; bases outside gene matches: 3. This CDR3 has 14 residues. The germline V gene encodes CDR1 LNHDA and CDR2 SQIVND (reference sequence). Here the CDR3 reads CASRPGQGAYEQYF. The part of the CDR3 DNA that was read is TGTGCCAGTAGGCCGGGACAGGGGGCCTACGAG.

Remarks on this clone: The read ends 3 residues early relative to the CDR3; the germline J gene fills the gap. The chain is built from TRBV12-3 or TRBV12-4 and TRBJ2-2; a possible D gene is TRBD1 (5 bases). V was pared by 2 bases and J by 6 bases, with 7 bases between. The CDR3 consists of 13 residues. CDR3 sequence reads: CASSLQGAGELFF. The DNA read from the CDR3 is TGTGCCAGCAGTTTACAGGGCGCCGGGGAG.